This TCR beta chain was documented in a study of shared clonotypes between healthy human individuals. Notes on the study in general: There were few donors, and this limited the genetic and exposure-history diversity represented.

Worth noting for this clone: No antigen is known for it. This specimen includes other DNA sequences encoding the same CDR3.

CD45RO-negative, CCR7-positively selected cells formed the naive CD8 fraction, excluding terminally differentiated effector memory CD45RA+ cells. Every donor, a Caucasian adult, lived in Nashville, Tennessee. V lost 2 bases and J 3 bases, leaving 5 bases between the germline ends. The CDR3 is 12 amino acids. In germline, CDR1 is MNHNY, CDR2 SVGAGI (reference sequence). The table came from immunoSEQ multiplex PCR; TCRdb's copy has only in-frame clones and leaves some out. The sample comprises millions of clones, roughly 94% of which are singletons, and 0.9% to 1.4% rests with the top ten. The TCR sequence derives from a man aged 18 to 35 in good health. The rearrangement links TRBV6-6 to TRBJ2-7; D gene uncertain. The sequenced sample was naive CD8+ T cells sorted from blood. CDR3 in DNA: TGTGCCAGCAGTTACGGGAACTACGAGCAGTACTTC. It yields the protein CASSYGNYEQYF.